The following is a T cell receptor (beta chain) sequence with its context. No cognate antigen has been identified for it. No quality values exist for individual bases; no much larger clone is one base distant. This specimen comes from a study of cytomegalovirus exposure and HLA in healthy donors (dated by TCRdb to about 2017). In terms of the full investigation: An earlier analysis of about 530 of the donors reported approximately 260 Gb of sequence data and 117 million unique TCR beta sequences obtained from about 200 million T cells. Donor age, sex, ethnicity and CMV serostatus were collected together with the repertoire data. A later analysis re-analyzed previously published TCR beta repertoires from approximately 670 donors and added high-resolution HLA genotyping to study TCR occurrence patterns. All discovery cohort repertoires had been generated on a single sequencing platform. Typing coverage varied by locus: roughly 620-640 donors for A, B, C, DRB1 and DQB1; 500 to 550 for DQA1; around 610 for DPA1; more than 450 for DPB1. Roughly 290 gigabases of sequencing data and roughly 80 million unique TCR sequences made up an early release that covered approximately 650 HLA-typed donors. Among some 400 genotyped donors of the cohort, an average of around 250,000 unique TCR beta nucleotide sequences was sequenced per donor, of which about 18% were non-productive. The T cell repertoires of 666 subjects were profiled by immunosequencing and related to cytomegalovirus serostatus. Rather than drawing on any new phenotypic data, the later analysis identified candidate immune exposures from TCR beta sequences and the way those sequences occurred across donors. Among the roughly 400 genotyped donors, around 81% belonged to the genetic ancestry cluster associated with self-reported Caucasian donors. In a later genetic analysis, genome-wide SNP genotypes for about three fifths of the 666 donors were used, and that subset was treated as a discovery cohort. To predict cytomegalovirus infection status, the study combined high-throughput TCR immunosequencing, statistical association of individual TCRs with disease status, and machine learning. About five DR-DQ haplotypes were handled as single units for association and clustering because linkage in the cohort was strong. The study aimed to test whether signatures of past pathogen exposure could be identified by cataloging public T cell receptors. Besides the first cohort of about 730 subjects, a separate validation cohort made up of roughly 130 different subjects was used. HLA typing included class I and class II loci at four-digit resolution. An earlier analysis of several hundred of the donors applied high-throughput TCR beta sequencing to assess whether each TCR beta V gene segment acted as functional or pseudogenic. Findings and caveats that apply to the study as a whole: In a later analysis, 15,000 to 20,000 TCR beta sequences were associated with specific HLA alleles at a false discovery rate of 0.05. The 87-base-pair reads could not distinguish some IMGT-functional V segments, including TRBV6-2 and TRBV6-3, so those segments were excluded. The presence/absence analyses assumed that sequencing depth was roughly uniform across donors, and that assumption may not be true. According to a later analysis, parvovirus B19, influenza, CMV and Epstein-Barr virus appeared linked to several top co-occurrence clusters. The only immune exposure information available for the cohort was CMV serostatus. Because some donors lacked HLA typing at each locus, the association tests relied only on the typed subset. A later genetic analysis associated a missense DCLRE1C variant with V-gene and J-gene trimming of TCR beta chains, and an independent cohort replicated the association. The study listed over 150 TCR beta chains as associated with cytomegalovirus. Cytomegalovirus status was reported to be diagnosed by the classifier with high specificity and sensitivity in both the original and validation cohorts. In a later analysis, the rate of TCR association differed among HLA loci, with DRB1 alleles having the most associated TCRs and HLA-C alleles having the fewest. A later analysis found that most CMV-associated TCR beta chains appeared HLA-restricted, with HLA associations seemingly driven largely by CMV exposure. Correlated functional status among segregating V segments might reflect linkage disequilibrium, but an unknown experimental factor could not be ruled out. Most TCR sequences were seen in very few donors, while some public TCRs were found in many individuals. In vitro tests confirmed that a few of the cytomegalovirus-associated TCR beta chains recognize cytomegalovirus antigens. An earlier analysis of roughly 570 of the donors showed that most TCR beta V segments appeared in productive rearrangements either about 87% or about 30% of the time, which broadly matched IMGT annotations. When HLA alleles, especially DR and DQ, strongly co-occurred, TCR associations were difficult to assign to individual alleles. Approximately 16 rarely observed V segments, including chromosome 9 orphons, were excluded from the earlier analysis of about 610 of the donors because counts were too low. A further reported finding was that TCR beta sequences accurately predicted the HLA-A and HLA-B alleles for most subjects in the first cohort. Only TCR beta chains were sequenced in this cohort, and the absence of alpha or paired-chain data limited detectable features. According to a later genetic analysis, donors in an Asian-associated ancestry cluster had fewer N-insertions in productive TCRs than the approximately 650-donor mean. According to the authors, the approach could potentially be generalized to other disease states and immunological phenotypes. A group of highly shared sequence variants was considered likely to be a technical artifact of the sequencing pipeline. In a later analysis, HLA-associated TCR beta chains were found to be more clonally expanded and to have lower generation probabilities than equally common non-associated chains.

Libraries were built with the immunoSEQ multiplex PCR assay. The multiplex PCR relied on a mix of 60 forward primers for TCR Vbeta segments and 13 reverse primers for TCR Jbeta segments. A multiplex PCR assay on genomic DNA amplified the CDR3 region of rearranged TCR beta genes. The Illumina HiSeq System was used to sequence the amplified TCR beta libraries as 87-base-pair reads. On the study's bioinformatics: A later analysis counted approximately 84 million unique TCR beta chains across the 666 repertoires, and 9.5 million to 11 million of these chains were shared by at least two donors. A nearest-neighbor algorithm error-corrected the raw reads and collapsed the reads into unique sequences, merging closely related sequences to remove PCR and sequencing errors. To assign V, D and J gene segments, CDR3 sequences were aligned to IMGT reference sequences. Each retained sequence needed at least a six-nucleotide match to both a V gene segment and a J gene segment. Rearrangements were called productive when the CDR3 lacked stop codons and stayed in frame with V and J; all others were non-productive. Following IMGT convention, CDR3 was defined as the stretch from the second conserved V-encoded cysteine to the conserved J-encoded phenylalanine. The earlier analysis of a few hundred of the donors excluded any sequence lacking an unambiguous match to a single V gene segment. In an earlier analysis of several hundred of the donors, V segments were called functional above 56.7% productive rearrangements and were called segregating when the between-donor standard deviation exceeded 5%. A statistical classification framework was built to diagnose cytomegalovirus status from the catalog of TCR beta chain sequences. V and J gene assignment, in a later analysis, came from comparing TCR nucleotide sequences with IMGT/GENE-DB human TR gene sequences. Using the TCRdist pipeline, a later analysis assigned CDR3 sequences along with most-parsimonious VDJ recombination scenarios. A later analysis defined each TCR beta chain by its CDR3 amino acid sequence plus V-gene family, and excluded reads lacking a unique V-gene family. A later analysis removed several hundred highly shared, low-generation-probability nucleotide sequences to deal with suspected cross-contamination and a sequencing artifact. For each public chain, a later analysis derived a clonal expansion index from normalized ranks of inferred template counts within each repertoire. Generation probabilities in a later analysis came from a VDJ recombination model fitted to out-of-frame rearrangements, and those results were checked against IGoR. Hypergeometric tests were used in a later analysis to score TCR-TCR, TCR-HLA and TCR-CMV co-occurrence, with a repertoire-size bias correction applied to the TCR pairs. False discovery rates were estimated in a later analysis by permuting HLA or CMV assignments 20 times. A later analysis grouped co-occurring TCRs with DBSCAN, adding TCRdist sequence similarity when clustering within HLA-allele-positive subsets. Repertoires with fewer than 30,000 or more than 120,000 public chains were left out of co-occurrence clustering, as were five repertoires with anomalous nucleotide sharing. TCRdb took over this immuneACCESS table, retaining in-frame rearrangements with V and J assigned. Such tables are incomplete; in checked studies, under half of the missing clones stem from an unresolved V gene, and the remainder is unexplained. V and J calls plus clone size are reproduced from that table; the DNA served to infer D and trimming. Across this sample there are some 130,000 clones, with around 63% seen only once. Of the sample, roughly 1.7% falls within the top ten clones.

The CDR3 has 15 amino acids, counting the end cysteine and phenylalanine. The only DNA kept is the CDR3, 45 bases in frame from the first base. Compared with germline, V lacks 5 bases and J lacks 5 bases; bases without a gene match: 9. CDR1 SEHNR and CDR2 FQNEAQ are derived from the germline V gene (reference sequence). The cohort consisted of hundreds of healthy bone marrow donors. All cohort members were sampled while nominally healthy, although unrecorded immune exposures were likely present. CMV serostatus was positive for roughly 290 and negative for about half of the roughly 670 cohort members, and was not recorded for this donor. Each donor provided a peripheral blood sample, and peripheral blood mononuclear cells were used for TCR beta sequencing. Genomic DNA extraction from the blood cell samples was performed with the Qiagen DNeasy Blood Extraction Kit.

Sequencing was done on a sample of PBMCs. This TCR derives from a human donor in good health. The rearrangement joined TRBV7-9 to TRBJ2-7; the central 10 bases match TRBD2. The DNA sequence is given as TGTGCCAGCAGCATTCTTAGCGGGAGGTCCGACGAGCAGTACTTC. Its product reads: CASSILSGRSDEQYF.